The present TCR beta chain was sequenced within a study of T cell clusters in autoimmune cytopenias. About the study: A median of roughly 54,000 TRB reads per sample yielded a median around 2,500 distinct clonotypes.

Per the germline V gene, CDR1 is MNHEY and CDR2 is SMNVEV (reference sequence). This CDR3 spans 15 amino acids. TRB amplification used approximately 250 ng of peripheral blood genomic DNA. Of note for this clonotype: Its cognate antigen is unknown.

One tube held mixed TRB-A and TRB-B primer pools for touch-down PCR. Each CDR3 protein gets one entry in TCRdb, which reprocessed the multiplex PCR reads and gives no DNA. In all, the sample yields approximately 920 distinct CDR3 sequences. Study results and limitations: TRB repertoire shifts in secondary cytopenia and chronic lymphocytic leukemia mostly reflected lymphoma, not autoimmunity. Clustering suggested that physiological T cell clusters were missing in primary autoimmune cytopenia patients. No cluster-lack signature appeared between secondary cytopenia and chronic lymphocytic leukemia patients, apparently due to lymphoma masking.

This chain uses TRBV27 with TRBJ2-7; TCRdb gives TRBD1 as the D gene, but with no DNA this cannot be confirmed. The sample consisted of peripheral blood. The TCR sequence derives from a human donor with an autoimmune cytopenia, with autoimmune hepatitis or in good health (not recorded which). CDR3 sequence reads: CASSLNLDRASEQYF.